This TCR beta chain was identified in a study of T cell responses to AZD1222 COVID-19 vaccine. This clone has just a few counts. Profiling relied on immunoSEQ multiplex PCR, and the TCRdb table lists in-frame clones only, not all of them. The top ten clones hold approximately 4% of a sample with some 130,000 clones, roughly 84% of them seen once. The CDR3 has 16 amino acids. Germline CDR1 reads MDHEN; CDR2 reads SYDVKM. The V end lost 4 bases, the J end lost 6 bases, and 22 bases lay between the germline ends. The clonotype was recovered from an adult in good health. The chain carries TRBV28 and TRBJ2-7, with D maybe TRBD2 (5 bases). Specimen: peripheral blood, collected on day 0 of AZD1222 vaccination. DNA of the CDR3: TGTGCCAGCAGTTCCGATCGAGGGTTCTGGACTGCCGAGCAGTACTTC. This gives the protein CASSSDRGFWTAEQYF.